This T cell receptor beta chain was observed in a study of cytomegalovirus exposure and HLA in healthy donors. Study outcomes and limitations: In vitro checks showed that a few CMV-associated chains really do target CMV antigens. Rare TCR sequences predominated, though certain public TCRs were found in many donors. Some 150 TCR beta chains were listed as cytomegalovirus-associated.

Generated by immunoSEQ multiplex PCR, the TCRdb table keeps only in-frame clones and is missing some. The sample has fewer than 85,000 clones, 94% seen once. CDR1 SGHTA and CDR2 FQGNSA come from the germline V gene. Between the trimmed V and J ends, which lost 3 bases and 3 bases, there was a span of 11 bases. The length of the CDR3 is 14 residues. Note on this clone: No antigen is known for it.

The sample comprised PBMCs. The gene calls are TRBV7-2 and TRBJ1-1; D is unclear. The source is a woman under 30 in good health and CMV-seronegative. CDR3 sequence: CASSLRQGDTEAFF. The CDR3 DNA follows: TGTGCCAGCAGCTTGCGGCAAGGAGACACTGAAGCTTTCTTT.